These 28 T cell receptor beta chains originate from one sample sequenced in a study of cytomegalovirus exposure and HLA in healthy donors. PCR involved 60 Vbeta and 13 Jbeta primers. Assay used: immunoSEQ multiplex PCR; TCRdb lists only in-frame clones, some missing. Of 150,000 or so clones in the sample, approximately 79% are singletons; the top ten hold approximately 4%. Sequenced material: PBMCs. All receptors come from a young man in good health and CMV-seropositive.

The chain combines TRBV6-5 with TRBJ1-2; a weak D match, TRBD1 (5 bases). Trimming left V 6 bases short and J 10 bases short, with 21 bases between. The CDR3 extends over 14 amino acids. CDR1 and CDR2 (germline): MNHEY, SVGAGI. The DNA of the CDR3 is TGTGCCAGCAGCCTCGGGGGAGGGCTTAAGGACTACACCTTC. Amino acid sequence: CASSLGGGLKDYTF.

The rearrangement joins TRBV5-1 to TRBJ2-5; 8 nucleotides align to TRBD2. CDR1 is SGHRS, CDR2 YFSETQ, per germline. This CDR3 is built from 15 residues. V lost 4 bases, J lost 5 bases, and 10 bases stayed unmatched. CDR3 in amino acids: CASSVLAGMMETQYF. The CDR3 nucleotides are TGCGCCAGCAGCGTTTTAGCGGGAATGATGGAGACCCAGTACTTC.

This sequence joins TRBV5-1 and TRBJ2-3; 7 bases fit TRBD1. This CDR3 spans 15 amino acids. Germline trimming cut 4 bases from V and 3 bases from J; bases unmatched to any gene: 8. Germline-derived CDR1 and CDR2 are SGHRS and YFSETQ. The CDR3 sequence: CASSPGQFATDTQYF. The CDR3 region has the DNA TGCGCCAGCAGCCCGGGACAGTTCGCTACAGATACGCAGTATTTT.

The chain employs TRBV27 and TRBJ2-5; 7 positions match TRBD1. J was trimmed by 2 bases and V by 6 bases; bases with no gene match: 6. Germline values: CDR1 MNHEY, CDR2 SMNVEV (reference sequence). The CDR3 has 14 residues. The DNA for the CDR3 is TGTGCCAGCAGCCATACAGGGGTTCAAGAGACCCAGTACTTC. Amino acid sequence: CASSHTGVQETQYF.

J is TRBJ1-1 and V is TRBV4-2, with D possibly TRBD1 on 5 matching bases. The CDR3 spans 17 residues. The V end lost 5 bases, the J end lost 5 bases, and 24 bases lay between the germline ends. Germline V CDR1 and CDR2: LGHNA, YNFKEQ. CDR3 nucleotide sequence: TGTGCCAGCAGCGACTTTAACGGGGGAGGGGAGAGGACTGAAGCTTTCTTT. Translating gives CASSDFNGGGERTEAFF.

The chain combines TRBV10-3 with TRBJ2-3; 7 positions match TRBD1. CDR1 ENHRY and CDR2 SYGVKD come from the germline V gene. The CDR3 is 13 residues long. The trim removed 8 bases at V and 4 bases at J, leaving 6 bases unmatched. CDR3 amino acids: CAIRDRTADTQYF. The CDR3 DNA is TGTGCCATCCGGGACAGAACTGCAGATACGCAGTATTTT.

The V and J genes are TRBV7-9 and TRBJ2-7; D may be TRBD1 (6 bases). With 5 bases removed from V and 3 bases from J, the gap between germline ends came to 11 bases. The CDR3 totals 13 residues. In germline, CDR1 is SEHNR, CDR2 FQNEAQ (reference sequence). CDR3 bases: TGTGCCAGCAGCGCAGGGACATACTACGAGCAGTACTTC. It yields the protein CASSAGTYYEQYF. Supplemented by reference TRBV7-9 and TRBJ2-7, the full variable domain reads DTGVSQNPRHKITKRGQNVTFRCDPISEHNRLYWYRQTLGQGPEFLTYFQNEAQLEKSRLLSDRFSAERPKGSFSTLEIQRTEQGDSAMYLCASSAGTYYEQYFGPGTRLTVT.

The chain has TRBV29-1 and TRBJ1-1, with TRBD1 identical over 10 bases. V was pared by 1 base and J by 4 bases, with 3 bases of the junction left unmatched. The CDR3 consists of 14 residues. CDR1 and CDR2 from the germline V gene are SQVTM and ANQGSEA. This CDR3 is CSVEGWDRGTEAFF. CDR3 coding DNA: TGCAGCGTTGAAGGCTGGGACAGGGGCACTGAAGCTTTCTTT.

This clone turned up a few times. The gene calls are TRBV25-1 and TRBJ1-1; 8 bases agree with TRBD1. V dropped 7 bases and J dropped 4; count of bases not matched to a gene: 8. Germline CDR1 is MGHDK and CDR2 is SYGVNS. This CDR3 contains 14 residues. The CDR3 bases are TGTGCCAGCACAAGGACAGGGCAAAGCACTGAAGCTTTCTTT. Translation: CASTRTGQSTEAFF.

Only a few counts were recorded for this clone. This sequence joins TRBV5-1 and TRBJ2-7, with 8 bases lining up with TRBD2. In germline, CDR1 is SGHRS, CDR2 YFSETQ. This CDR3 region has 16 residues. V was clipped by 1 base and J by 2 bases; unmatched bases: 8. The CDR3 reads CASSLIFGGVPYEQYV. CDR3 DNA: TGCGCCAGCAGCTTGATCTTCGGGGGGGTGCCCTACGAGCAGTACGTC.

The J gene is TRBJ2-1, the V gene TRBV2; no clear D. Trimming removed 2 bases at V and 0 bases at J, with 5 bases between. This CDR3 has 14 residues. The germline gives CDR1 SNHLY, CDR2 FYNNEI. The chain's CDR3 is CASSEPSSYNEQFF. CDR3 sequence (DNA): TGTGCCAGCAGTGAACCGTCCTCCTACAATGAGCAGTTCTTC.

The rearrangement links TRBV6-1 to TRBJ1-3; D might be TRBD1 (5 bases). There are 14 residues in the CDR3. Germline assignment: CDR1 MNHNS and CDR2 SASEGT. The V gene lost 7 bases and the J gene lost 5 bases, with 15 bases spanning the gap. CDR3 in amino acids: CASTRDLPRNTIYF. The CDR3 DNA reads as TGTGCCAGCACTCGGGACTTGCCGAGAAACACCATATATTTT.

The CDR3 loop reads CASSLGQDYGYTF. CDR3 nucleotides: TGTGCCAGCAGCTTAGGGCAGGACTATGGCTACACCTTC. This chain links TRBV7-3 with TRBJ1-2; D gene unclear. The germline CDR1 and CDR2 sequences are SGHTA and FQGTGA. The CDR3 covers 13 residues. Trimming took 2 bases from V and 3 from J, leaving 7 bases between them.

This clone was detected only a few times. The gene calls are TRBV6-6 and TRBJ2-1; 7 bases are shared with TRBD1. V lost 5 bases and J lost 8; bases outside the gene matches: 9. Looked up from germline, CDR1 is MNHNY and CDR2 is SVGAGI (reference sequence). This CDR3 contains 14 residues. CDR3 loop: CASSTFRGKDEQFF. The CDR3 region has the DNA TGTGCCAGCAGTACTTTCAGGGGGAAGGATGAGCAGTTCTTC.

The chain uses TRBV10-3 and TRBJ2-1, with 10 bases fitting TRBD2. The CDR3 extends over 16 amino acids. CDR1 is ENHRY and CDR2 is SYGVKD in the germline V gene. V trimming: 6 bases; J trimming: 2 bases; junction bases outside the gene matches: 7. CDR3 sequence: CAISGVAGGTYNEQFF. CDR3 nucleotides: TGTGCCATCAGCGGGGTAGCGGGAGGAACCTACAATGAGCAGTTCTTC.

The gene calls are TRBV29-1 and TRBJ2-1, with a weak D call TRBD2 (7 bases). The CDR3 runs 16 residues. Germline values: CDR1 SQVTM, CDR2 ANQGSEA. The V and J ends lost 1 base and 1 base respectively, with 14 bases between them. The CDR3 DNA is TGCAGCGTTGAAGTAGGAAGGGGGGGATCCTACAATGAGCAGTTCTTC. This sequence encodes CSVEVGRGGSYNEQFF.

The chain combines TRBV28 with TRBJ2-6, with D uncertain. The CDR3 has 15 amino acids. Germline V gives CDR1 MDHEN, CDR2 SYDVKM. Deletions cut 4 bases from V and 2 bases from J, with 9 bases between. The CDR3 here is CASSSLAAGANVLTF. As DNA, the CDR3 is TGTGCCAGCAGTTCCTTGGCTGCTGGGGCCAACGTCCTGACTTTC.

The gene calls are TRBV6-1 and TRBJ2-7; 11 bases fit TRBD2. V shed 8 bases and J 4 bases; nucleotides not matched to a gene: 7. Germline CDR1 reads MNHNS; CDR2 reads SASEGT. CDR3 size: 14 residues. CDR3 loop: CASREGLAEYEQYF. CDR3 bases: TGTGCCAGCCGCGAGGGACTAGCGGAGTACGAGCAGTACTTC.

J is TRBJ2-7 and V is TRBV5-1; 9 bases align to TRBD1. The V gene's germline CDR1 is SGHRS and CDR2 YFSETQ. V shed 0 bases, J shed 3 bases, and the junction held 10 bases outside the gene matches. This CDR3 is 17 amino acids long. CDR3 amino acids: CASSLGIGTGLFYEQYF. CDR3 bases: TGCGCCAGCAGCTTGGGGATCGGGACAGGGCTATTCTACGAGCAGTACTTC.

This clone was counted a few times. The chain has TRBV6-4 and TRBJ1-1; no clear D gene. The CDR3 sequence is 15 residues long. CDR1 MRHNA and CDR2 SNTAGT come from the germline V gene. V dropped 2 bases and J dropped 1 base, with 11 bases sitting between them. CDR3 in DNA: TGTGCCAGCAGTGACCATCGGAGACCGAACACTGAAGCTTTCTTT. This gives the protein CASSDHRRPNTEAFF.

V usage is TRBV10-1 and J usage is TRBJ1-6, with TRBD1 matching over 8 bases. Germline V CDR1 and CDR2: WNHNN, SYGVQD (reference sequence). CDR3 length: 16 amino acids. Germline trimming cut 0 bases from V and 13 bases from J; bases unmatched to any gene: 11. CDR3 loop: CASSESAGQDSIPLHF. The CDR3, as DNA: TGCGCCAGCAGTGAGTCGGCGGGACAGGACAGTATCCCCCTCCACTTT.

The V call is TRBV7-2, the J call TRBJ1-2; 7 nucleotides match TRBD1. This CDR3 comprises 15 residues. CDR1 is SGHTA and CDR2 is FQGNSA in the germline V gene. J lost 4 bases, V lost 0 bases, and 5 bases had no gene match. The CDR3 region has the DNA TGTGCCAGCAGCTTAGCCCCGGGACAGTTCTATGGCTACACCTTC. Amino acid sequence: CASSLAPGQFYGYTF.

The V and J genes are TRBV27 and TRBJ1-2, with D unresolved. Trimming left V 9 bases short and J 3 bases short, with 17 bases between. Germline CDR1 is MNHEY and CDR2 is SMNVEV (reference sequence). This CDR3 has 14 residues. Here the CDR3 reads CASSVGRSYYGYTF. The CDR3 DNA follows: TGTGCCAGTAGCGTGGGCAGGAGTTACTATGGCTACACCTTC.

The chain couples TRBV4-2 to TRBJ2-7, with 8 bases that match TRBD2. V was pared by 1 base and J by 2 bases, with 4 bases of the junction left unmatched. Germline values: CDR1 LGHNA, CDR2 YNFKEQ. The CDR3 extends over 15 amino acids. DNA of the CDR3: TGTGCCAGCAGCCAAGGTAGCGGGGTGACCTACGAGCAGTACTTC. Protein: CASSQGSGVTYEQYF.

This chain joins TRBV7-8 and TRBJ1-2, with D possibly matching TRBD1 (6 bases). CDR3 length: 20 residues. V gave up 0 bases and J gave up 3 bases, with 26 bases separating them. From germline, CDR1 is SGHVS and CDR2 FQNEAQ. This CDR3 is CASSLAAIVFGGQADYGYTF. The CDR3 coding sequence is TGTGCCAGCAGCTTAGCGGCTATTGTTTTCGGGGGGCAGGCGGACTATGGCTACACCTTC.

The chain links TRBV19 to TRBJ1-2; D possibly corresponds to TRBD1 (6 bases). Germline CDR1 and CDR2: LNHDA and SQIVND (reference sequence). Trimming took 9 bases from V and 1 from J, leaving 12 bases between them. The CDR3 loop spans 13 amino acids. CDR3 DNA sequence: TGTGCCAGCTCTAGGGGGTTTAACTATGGCTACACCTTC. It translates to CASSRGFNYGYTF.

This chain connects TRBV7-8 to TRBJ2-3, with a possible D match to TRBD2 (6 bases). The V end was cut by 8 bases, the J end by 2 bases, with 14 bases between. The CDR3 totals 14 residues. Germline V gene sequence: CDR1 SGHVS, CDR2 FQNEAQ. For the CDR3, the DNA is TGTGCCAGCGGACGGGACTTACCCACAGATACGCAGTATTTT. Protein sequence: CASGRDLPTDTQYF.

The chain carries TRBV7-9 and TRBJ2-3; D possibly corresponds to TRBD1 (5 bases). V lost 3 bases to trimming and J lost 0 bases, with 13 bases between them. This CDR3 is built from 16 residues. Germline-derived CDR1 and CDR2 are SEHNR and FQNEAQ (reference sequence). CDR3 DNA: TGTGCCAGCAGCTTTGGGGCCCACACTAGCACAGATACGCAGTATTTT. Translation: CASSFGAHTSTDTQYF.